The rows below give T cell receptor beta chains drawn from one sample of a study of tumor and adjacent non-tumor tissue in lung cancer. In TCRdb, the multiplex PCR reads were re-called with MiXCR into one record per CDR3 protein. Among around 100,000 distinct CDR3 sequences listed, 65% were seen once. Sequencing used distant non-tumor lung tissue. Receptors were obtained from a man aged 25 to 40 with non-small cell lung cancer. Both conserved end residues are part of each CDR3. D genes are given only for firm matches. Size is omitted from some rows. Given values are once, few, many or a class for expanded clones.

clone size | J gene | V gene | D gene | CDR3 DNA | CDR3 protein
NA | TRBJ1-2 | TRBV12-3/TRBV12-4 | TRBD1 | TGTGCCAGCAATTGGGGACAGCTTGGAGGCTACGCCTTC | CASNWGQLGGYAF
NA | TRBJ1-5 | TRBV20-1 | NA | TGCAGTGCAGGGGTTTCTGGAAATCAGCCCCAGCATTTT | CSAGVSGNQPQHF
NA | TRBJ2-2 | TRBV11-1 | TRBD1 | TGTGCCAGCAGTCCATGCCCACAGGGGACCGGGGAGCTGTTCTTT | CASSPCPQGTGELFF
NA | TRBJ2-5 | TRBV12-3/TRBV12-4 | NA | TGTGCCAGCGGACTCGGCGGGCTAGCAGGGACCCAGTACTTC | CASGLGGLAGTQYF
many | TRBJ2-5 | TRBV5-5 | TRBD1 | TGTGCCAGCAGCTTGAGGGTCAGGGGGCTTATGGAGACCCAGTACTTC | CASSLRVRGLMETQYF
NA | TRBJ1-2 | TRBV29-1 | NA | TGCACCGTTGATGTGCCAGGGATGATCCTGGGAGGCTACACCTTC | CTVDVPGMILGGYTF
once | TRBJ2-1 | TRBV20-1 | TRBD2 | TGCAGTGCTAGTTCACCGACTAGCGTCTATGAGCAGCTCTTC | CSASSPTSVYEQLF
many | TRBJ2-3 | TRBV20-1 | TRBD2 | TGCAGTGCCCGAAGACTAGCGGGGGGCCACACAGATACGCAGTATTTT | CSARRLAGGHTDTQYF
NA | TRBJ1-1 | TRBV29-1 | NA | TGCAGGGCCGTGACAGATCCGAACACTGGAGCTTTCTTT | CRAVTDPNTGAFF
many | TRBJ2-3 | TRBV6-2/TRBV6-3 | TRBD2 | TGTGCCAGCAGTGCTAGCGGGAGTTGGACAGATACGCAGTATTTT | CASSASGSWTDTQYF
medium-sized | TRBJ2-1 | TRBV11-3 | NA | TGTGCCAGCAGCGAAAGGCAGGGAGTGGGTGAGCAGTTCTTC | CASSERQGVGEQFF
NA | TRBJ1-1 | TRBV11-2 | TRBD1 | TGTGCCAGCAGCTTGGGACAGGGGATCTTTGAAGCTTTCTTT | CASSLGQGIFEAFF
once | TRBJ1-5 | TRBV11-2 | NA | TGCGCCAGCAGCTTAAACCCAATGTCCAATCAACCCCAGCATTTT | CASSLNPMSNQPQHF
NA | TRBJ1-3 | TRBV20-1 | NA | TGCAGTACTAGAGAGGGGAGCGGAAACACCGTATATTTT | CSTREGSGNTVYF
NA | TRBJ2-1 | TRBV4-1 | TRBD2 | TGCGCCAGCGGCGAAGATCCGGGACTAGCGCCAAATGAGCAGTTCTTC | CASGEDPGLAPNEQFF
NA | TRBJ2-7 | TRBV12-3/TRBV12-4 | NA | TGTGCTAGCATCTCGACAGCAGTTCGAGACGAGCAGTACTTC | CASISTAVRDEQYF
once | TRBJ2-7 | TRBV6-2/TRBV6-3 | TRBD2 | TGTGCCAGCAACCCTAGCGGGGGGCATCCCTACGAGCAGTACTTC | CASNPSGGHPYEQYF
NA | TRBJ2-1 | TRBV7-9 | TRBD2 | TGTGCCAGCAGCCTACAGAACTACCCGGGACGGACTAGCAATGAGCAGTTCTTC | CASSLQNYPGRTSNEQFF
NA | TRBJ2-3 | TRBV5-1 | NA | TGCGCCAGCAGCTTGGATAACACAGATACGCAGTATTTT | CASSLDNTDTQYF
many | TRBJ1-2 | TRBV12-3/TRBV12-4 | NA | TGTGCCAATTGGGACCGGGGAGGTGGCTACACCTTC | CANWDRGGGYTF
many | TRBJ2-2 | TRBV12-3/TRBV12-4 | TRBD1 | TGTGCCAGCAGCCCGGACAGGATAAACACCGGGGAGCTGTTTTTT | CASSPDRINTGELFF
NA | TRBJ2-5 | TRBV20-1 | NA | TGCAGTGCTGTACATGAACCACAAGAGACCCAGTACTTC | CSAVHEPQETQYF
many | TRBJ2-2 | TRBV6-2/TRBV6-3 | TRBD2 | TGTGCCAGCAGCCGCACTCCCGGACTAGCGGAGAACACCGGGGAGCTGTTTTTT | CASSRTPGLAENTGELFF
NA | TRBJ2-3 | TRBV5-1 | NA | TGCGCCAGCAGCTTGGAACAGCCTAGCACAGATACGCGGTATTTT | CASSLEQPSTDTRYF
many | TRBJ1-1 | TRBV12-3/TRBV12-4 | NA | TGTGCCAGCAAGCGAGACATGAACACTGAAGCTTTCTTT | CASKRDMNTEAFF
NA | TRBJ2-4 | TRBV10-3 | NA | TGTGCCATCAGTGAGTCGAGGGGCAGCATTCAGTACTTT | CAISESRGSIQYF
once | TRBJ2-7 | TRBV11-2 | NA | TGTGCCAGCAGCTTGGGAGGCGCAGGGCTCTACGAGCAGTACTTC | CASSLGGAGLYEQYF
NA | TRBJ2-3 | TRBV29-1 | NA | TGCAGCGTCATCCCCTCGGGCAGATATTCTTCAGATATGCAGTCTTTT | CSVIPSGRYSSDMQSF
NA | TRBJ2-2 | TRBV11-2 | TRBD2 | TGTGCCAGCAGCTCCAGACTAGCGGGAAGTAACTCCGGGGAGCTGTTTTTT | CASSSRLAGSNSGELFF
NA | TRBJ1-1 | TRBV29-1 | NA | TGCAGCATAGGCCCGGAGGAAGCTTGCTTT | CSIGPEEACF
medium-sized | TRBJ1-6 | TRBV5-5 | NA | TGTGCCAGCAGCTTGGTGGCGAGAAGCTCCTATAATTCACCCCTCCACTTT | CASSLVARSSYNSPLHF
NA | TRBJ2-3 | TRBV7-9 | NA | TGTGCCGTAAACGGGCTAGTGGGCACAGATACGCAGTATTTT | CAVNGLVGTDTQYF
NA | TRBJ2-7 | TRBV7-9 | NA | TGTGCCAGCAGCTTAGTAGGCAACTCCTACGAGCAGTACTTC | CASSLVGNSYEQYF
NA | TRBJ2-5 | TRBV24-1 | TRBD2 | TGTGCCACCAGTGATTCTGGCGGGGGAGGGACCCAGTACTTC | CATSDSGGGGTQYF
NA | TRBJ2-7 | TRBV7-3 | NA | TGTGCCAGCAGCTTAACGAAGGTCGCGGGAATGGCCTACGAGCAGTACTTC | CASSLTKVAGMAYEQYF
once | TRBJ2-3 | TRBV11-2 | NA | TGTGCCAGCAGCTCGATCGGACAGTCCACAGACACGCAGTATTTT | CASSSIGQSTDTQYF
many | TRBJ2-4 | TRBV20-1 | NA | TGCAGTGCTGGACCCGGGGCGGACATTCAGTACTTC | CSAGPGADIQYF
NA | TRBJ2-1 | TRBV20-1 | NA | TGCAGTGCTACGTCCATTAGCTCCTACAATGAGCAGTTCTTC | CSATSISSYNEQFF
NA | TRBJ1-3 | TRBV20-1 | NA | TGCAGTGCTAAGCAACAGTCTGGAAGCACCATATACTTC | CSAKQQSGSTIYF
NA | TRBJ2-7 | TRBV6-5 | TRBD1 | TGTGTCAGCGGTTTGGGACAGGGGAGCTCCTACGAGCAGTACTTC | CVSGLGQGSSYEQYF
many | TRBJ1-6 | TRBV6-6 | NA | TGTGCCAGCAGTTCGACGGAGAATGCGACACCCCTCCACTTT | CASSSTENATPLHF
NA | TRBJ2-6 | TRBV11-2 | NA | TGTGCCAGGAGCCTAGGTTTGGGGACAGGGGCCAACGTCCTGACTTTC | CARSLGLGTGANVLTF
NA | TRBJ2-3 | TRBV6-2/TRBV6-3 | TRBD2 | TGTGTCAGCAGTTACTCGACAGCGGGAGGGCTAAGCACAGATACGCAGTATTTT | CVSSYSTAGGLSTDTQYF
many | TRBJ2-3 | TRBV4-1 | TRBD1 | TGCGCCAGCGCTCGACAGGGCCTCACAGATACGCAGTATTTT | CASARQGLTDTQYF
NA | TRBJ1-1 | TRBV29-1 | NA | TGCAGCATCCTGGTGGGTAACACTGGAGCTTTCTTT | CSILVGNTGAFF
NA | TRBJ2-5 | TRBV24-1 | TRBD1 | TGTGGCACCAGTGATTTCAAGCGACAGGGAAGAGAGACCCAGTACTTC | CGTSDFKRQGRETQYF
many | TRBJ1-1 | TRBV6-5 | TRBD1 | TGTGCCAGCAGTCCGCCGGGACAGGGAAACGCTGAAGCTTTCTTT | CASSPPGQGNAEAFF
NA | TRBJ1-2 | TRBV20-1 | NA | TGCAGTGCTAGCCGGGACACGGAGGCCTATATCTACACCTTC | CSASRDTEAYIYTF
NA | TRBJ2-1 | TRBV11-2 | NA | TGTGCCAGCGGCTTAGAGTGGGAAACGAATGAGCAGTTCTTC | CASGLEWETNEQFF
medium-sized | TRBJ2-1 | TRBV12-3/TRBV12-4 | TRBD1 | TGTGCCAGCAGTCCCCCGTCTGGGGACAGGGGGATGGATGAGCAGTTCTTC | CASSPPSGDRGMDEQFF
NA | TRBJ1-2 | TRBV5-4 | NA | TGTGCCAGCAGCTTGGTGGACCCCGATTATGGTTACACCTTC | CASSLVDPDYGYTF
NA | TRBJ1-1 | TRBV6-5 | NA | TGTGCCAGCGGAGCCCAGGACGGTTACACTCAGGCTTTCTTT | CASGAQDGYTQAFF
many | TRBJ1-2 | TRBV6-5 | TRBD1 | TGTGCCAGCAGTTACGGACAGGGCCAAGTAGGCTACACCTTC | CASSYGQGQVGYTF
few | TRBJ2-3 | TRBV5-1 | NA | TGCGCCAGCAGCTTGGGTGGGGTAGAAGATACGCAGTATTTT | CASSLGGVEDTQYF
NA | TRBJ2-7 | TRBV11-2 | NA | TGTGCCAGCACCCTATCAGCGATCCTATCCTACAATGAGCAGTACTTC | CASTLSAILSYNEQYF
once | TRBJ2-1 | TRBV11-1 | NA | TGTGCCAGCAGTTCCCTCTCAGGGTACAATGAGCAGTTCTTC | CASSSLSGYNEQFF
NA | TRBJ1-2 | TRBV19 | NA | TGTGCCAGTAGTATAGATTCGAGGGAGGAGGATGGCTACACCTTC | CASSIDSREEDGYTF
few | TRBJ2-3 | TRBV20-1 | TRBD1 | TGCAGTGCTTCCCGAGACAGGGGTCCCACAGATACGCAGTATTTT | CSASRDRGPTDTQYF
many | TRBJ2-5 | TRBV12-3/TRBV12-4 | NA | TGTGCCAGCAGTTTCGGGTTAATCGGGGGTGGGACCCAGTACTTC | CASSFGLIGGGTQYF